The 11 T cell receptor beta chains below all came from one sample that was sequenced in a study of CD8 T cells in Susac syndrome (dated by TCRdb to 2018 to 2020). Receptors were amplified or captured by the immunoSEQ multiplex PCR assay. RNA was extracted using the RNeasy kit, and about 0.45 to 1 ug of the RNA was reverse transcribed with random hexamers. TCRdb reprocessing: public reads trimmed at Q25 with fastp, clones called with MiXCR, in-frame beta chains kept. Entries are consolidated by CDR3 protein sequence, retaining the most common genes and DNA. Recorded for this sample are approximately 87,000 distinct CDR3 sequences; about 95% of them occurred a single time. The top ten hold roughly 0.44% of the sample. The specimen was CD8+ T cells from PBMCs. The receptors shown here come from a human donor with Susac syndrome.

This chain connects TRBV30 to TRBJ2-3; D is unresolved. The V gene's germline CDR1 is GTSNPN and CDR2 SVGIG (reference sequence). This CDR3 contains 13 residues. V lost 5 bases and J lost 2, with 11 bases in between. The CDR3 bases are TGTGCCTGGGATCGGCAGATCACAGATACGCAGTATTTT. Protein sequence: CAWDRQITDTQYF.

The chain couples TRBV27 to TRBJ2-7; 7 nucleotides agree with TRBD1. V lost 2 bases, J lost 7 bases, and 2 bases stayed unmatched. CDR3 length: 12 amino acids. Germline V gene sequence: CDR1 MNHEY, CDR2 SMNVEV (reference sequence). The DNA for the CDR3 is TGTGCCAGCAGTTTAATCAGGGGGGAGCAGTACTTC. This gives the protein CASSLIRGEQYF.

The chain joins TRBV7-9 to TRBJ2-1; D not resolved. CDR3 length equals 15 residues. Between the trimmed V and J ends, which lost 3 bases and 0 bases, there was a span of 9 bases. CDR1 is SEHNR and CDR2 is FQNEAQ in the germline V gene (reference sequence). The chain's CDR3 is CASSFSETSYNEQFF. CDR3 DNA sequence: TGTGCCAGCAGCTTCAGCGAGACCTCCTACAATGAGCAGTTCTTC. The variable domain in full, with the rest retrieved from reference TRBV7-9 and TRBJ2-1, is DTGVSQNPRHKITKRGQNVTFRCDPISEHNRLYWYRQTLGQGPEFLTYFQNEAQLEKSRLLSDRFSAERPKGSFSTLEIQRTEQGDSAMYLCASSFSETSYNEQFFGPGTRLTVL.

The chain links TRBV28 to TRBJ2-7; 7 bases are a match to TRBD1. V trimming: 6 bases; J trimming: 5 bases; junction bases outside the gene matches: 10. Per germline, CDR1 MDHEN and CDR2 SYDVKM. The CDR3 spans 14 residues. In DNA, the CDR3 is TGTGCCAGCAGCGAACAGGGGCGGTCGGACGAGCAGTACTTC. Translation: CASSEQGRSDEQYF. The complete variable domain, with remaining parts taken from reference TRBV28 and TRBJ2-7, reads DVKVTQSSRYLVKRTGEKVFLECVQDMDHENMFWYRQDPGLGLRLIYFSYDVKMKEKGDIPEGYSVSREKKERFSLILESASTNQTSMYLCASSEQGRSDEQYFGPGTRLTVT.

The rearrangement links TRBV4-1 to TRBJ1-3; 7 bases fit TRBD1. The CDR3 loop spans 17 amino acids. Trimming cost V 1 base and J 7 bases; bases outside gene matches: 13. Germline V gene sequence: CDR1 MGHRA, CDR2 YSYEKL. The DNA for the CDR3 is TGCGCCAGCAGCCAAGTACCAGGGGGATTTAGCAGGAACACCATATATTTT. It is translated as CASSQVPGGFSRNTIYF.

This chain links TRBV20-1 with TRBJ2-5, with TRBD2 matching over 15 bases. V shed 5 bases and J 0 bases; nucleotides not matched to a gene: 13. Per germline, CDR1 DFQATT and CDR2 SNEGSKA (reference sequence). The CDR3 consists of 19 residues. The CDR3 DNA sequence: TGCAGTGCTGACTACGGGACTAGCGGGGGGACGGGATACCAAGAGACCCAGTACTTC. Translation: CSADYGTSGGTGYQETQYF.

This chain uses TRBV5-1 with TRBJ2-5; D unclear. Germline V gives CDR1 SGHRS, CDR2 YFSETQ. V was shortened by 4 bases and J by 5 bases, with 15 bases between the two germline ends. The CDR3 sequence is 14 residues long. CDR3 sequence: CASSALGNRETQYF. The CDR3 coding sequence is TGCGCCAGCAGCGCCTTGGGGAACCGGGAGACCCAGTACTTC.

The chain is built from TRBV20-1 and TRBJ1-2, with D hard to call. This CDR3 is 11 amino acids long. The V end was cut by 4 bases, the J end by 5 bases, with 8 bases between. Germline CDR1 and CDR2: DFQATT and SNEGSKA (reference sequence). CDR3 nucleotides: TGCAGTGCTAAGGACCTTTATGGCTACACCTTC. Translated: CSAKDLYGYTF.

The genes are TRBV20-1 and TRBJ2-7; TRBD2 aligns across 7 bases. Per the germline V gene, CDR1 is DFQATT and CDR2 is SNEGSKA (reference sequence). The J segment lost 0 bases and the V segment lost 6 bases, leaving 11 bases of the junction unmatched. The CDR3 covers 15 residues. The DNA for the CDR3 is TGCAGTGCATTGACGGAACTAGCGAACTCCTACGAGCAGTACTTC. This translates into CSALTELANSYEQYF.

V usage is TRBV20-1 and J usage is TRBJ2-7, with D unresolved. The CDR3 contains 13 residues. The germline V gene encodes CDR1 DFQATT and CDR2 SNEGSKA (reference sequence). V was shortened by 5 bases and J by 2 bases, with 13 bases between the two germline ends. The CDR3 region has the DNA TGCAGTGCTCGCAGCCCGACCCCCTACGAGCAGTACGTC. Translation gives CSARSPTPYEQYV.

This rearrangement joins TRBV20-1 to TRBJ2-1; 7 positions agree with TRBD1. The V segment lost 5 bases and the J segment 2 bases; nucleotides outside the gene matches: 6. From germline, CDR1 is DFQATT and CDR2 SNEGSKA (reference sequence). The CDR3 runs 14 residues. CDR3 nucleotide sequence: TGCAGTGCTGGGACAGCCGTCACCTACAATGAGCAGTTCTTC. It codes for CSAGTAVTYNEQFF.